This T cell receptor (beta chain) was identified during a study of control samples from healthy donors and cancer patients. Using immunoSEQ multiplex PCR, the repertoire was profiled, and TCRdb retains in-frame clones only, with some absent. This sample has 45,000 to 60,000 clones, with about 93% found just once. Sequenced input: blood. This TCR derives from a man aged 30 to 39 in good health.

DNA for the CDR3: TGTGCCAGCAGCGTAGGCGGGGGAGACACTGAAGCTTTCTTT. Protein sequence: CASSVGGGDTEAFF. The chain recombines TRBV9 with TRBJ1-1; TRBD1 might be the D (5 bases). The CDR3 is 14 residues long. The ends were cut back, 0 bases at V and 3 bases at J, with 9 bases in the middle. Germline lookup yields CDR1 SGDLS and CDR2 YYNGEE.